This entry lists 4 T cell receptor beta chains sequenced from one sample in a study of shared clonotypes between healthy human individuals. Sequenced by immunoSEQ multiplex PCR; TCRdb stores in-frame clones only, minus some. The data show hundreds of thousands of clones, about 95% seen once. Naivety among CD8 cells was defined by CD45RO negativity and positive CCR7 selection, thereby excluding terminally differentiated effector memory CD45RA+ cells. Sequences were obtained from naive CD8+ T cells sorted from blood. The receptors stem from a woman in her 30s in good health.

The chain's CDR3 is CASSFGLAGSTDTQYF. Written as DNA, the CDR3 is TGTGCCAGTAGCTTCGGACTAGCGGGTAGCACAGATACGCAGTATTTT. This rearrangement joins TRBV19 to TRBJ2-3, with 11 bases fitting TRBD2. Germline values: CDR1 LNHDA, CDR2 SQIVND (reference sequence). The CDR3 is 16 residues long. J lost 0 bases, V lost 6 bases, and 5 bases had no gene match.

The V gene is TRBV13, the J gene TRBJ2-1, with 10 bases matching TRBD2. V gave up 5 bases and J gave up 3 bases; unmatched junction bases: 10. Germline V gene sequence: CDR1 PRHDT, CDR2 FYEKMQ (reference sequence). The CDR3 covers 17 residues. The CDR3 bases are TGTGCCAGCAGCCCCCCTGAGGCTAGCGGGAGCTACAATGAGCAGTTCTTC. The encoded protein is CASSPPEASGSYNEQFF. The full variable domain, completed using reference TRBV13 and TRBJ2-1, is AAGVIQSPRHLIKEKRETATLKCYPIPRHDTVYWYQQGPGQDPQFLISFYEKMQSDKGSIPDRFSAQQFSDYHSELNMSSLELGDSALYFCASSPPEASGSYNEQFFGPGTRLTVL.

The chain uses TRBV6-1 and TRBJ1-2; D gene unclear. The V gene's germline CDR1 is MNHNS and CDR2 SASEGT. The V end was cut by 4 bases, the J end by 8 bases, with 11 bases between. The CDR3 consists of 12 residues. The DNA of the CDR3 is TGTGCCAGCAGTGTGGAATACGGAGGCTACACCTTC. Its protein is CASSVEYGGYTF.

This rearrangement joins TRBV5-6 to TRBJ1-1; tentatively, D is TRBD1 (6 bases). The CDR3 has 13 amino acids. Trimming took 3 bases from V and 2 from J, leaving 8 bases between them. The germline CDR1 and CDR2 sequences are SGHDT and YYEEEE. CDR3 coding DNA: TGTGCCAGCAGCTCACAGGGCAACACTGAAGCTTTCTTT. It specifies CASSSQGNTEAFF.